This is a list of T cell receptor beta chains from one sample in a study of liver allograft versus peripheral blood T cells. TCRdb independently ran MiXCR on the reads; one entry per CDR3 protein. The repertoire has 7,500 to 9,000 distinct CDR3 sequences, 15% to 20% of them found once; the top ten carry roughly 4.4%. The receptors stem from a human patient who had a liver transplant. Part of the T cells may come from the graft donor. The CDR3 runs from the conserved cysteine through the conserved F or W. The D gene is left open where the match is weak. Clone size is given for some rows only: seen once, a few or many times, or a class if the clone is expanded.

size	V	J	D	DNA	CDR3
-	TRBV28	TRBJ2-3	-	TGTGCCAGCAGGGGACATCTCACAGATACGCAGTATTTT	CASRGHLTDTQYF
medium-sized	TRBV6-2/TRBV6-3	TRBJ2-1	-	TGTGCCAGCAGTCTGGGGTCCTCATGGGAGCAGTTCTTC	CASSLGSSWEQFF
many	TRBV5-4	TRBJ2-1	TRBD2	TGTGCCAGCAGCTTGGCCGGGGGGGCCATCAGCGATGAGCAGTTCTTC	CASSLAGGAISDEQFF
-	TRBV3-1	TRBJ1-6	-	TGTGCCAGCAGCCAAGATCGGGCGTCGCCCCTCCACTTT	CASSQDRASPLHF
medium-sized	TRBV24-1	TRBJ2-2	-	TGTGCCACCAGGGGCCGAAACACCGGGGAGCTGTTTTTT	CATRGRNTGELFF
medium-sized	TRBV6-5	TRBJ2-7	-	TGTGCCAGCAGCCGGGATGTGGGGGACGAGCAGTACTTC	CASSRDVGDEQYF
few	TRBV20-1	TRBJ2-1	-	TGCAGTGCTAGATTTGTGAGTGAGCAGTTCTTC	CSARFVSEQFF
-	TRBV7-3	TRBJ2-2	-	TGTGCCAGCAGCTTTGGCCAGCGATACACCGGGGAGCTGTTTTTT	CASSFGQRYTGELFF
-	TRBV2	TRBJ1-4	-	TGTGCCAGCAGGGGAATCAGGCAAAATGAAAAACTGTTTTTT	CASRGIRQNEKLFF
few	TRBV30	TRBJ1-5	-	TGTGCCTGTGACAACCTAGGGGGTGGCAATCAGCCCCAGCATTTT	CACDNLGGGNQPQHF
medium-sized	TRBV20-1	TRBJ2-1	TRBD2	TGCAGTGCCGGGAGGGGAGCCTACAATGAGCAGTTCTTC	CSAGRGAYNEQFF
many	TRBV28	TRBJ2-5	-	TGTGCCAGCATAGGTAGCGGAGAAATCCAAGAGACCCAGTACTTC	CASIGSGEIQETQYF
medium-sized	TRBV18	TRBJ2-1	-	TGTGCCAGCTTCACCAGTCAGGGTAATGAGCAGTTCTTC	CASFTSQGNEQFF
medium-sized	TRBV19	TRBJ1-2	-	TGTGCCAGTAGTCCACAGGGCTCCGGTGGCTACACCTTC	CASSPQGSGGYTF
many	TRBV6-1	TRBJ2-7	TRBD1	TGTGCCAGCAGTGAAGCCCGAGGACAGGCTGCCTACGAGCAGTACTTC	CASSEARGQAAYEQYF
medium-sized	TRBV18	TRBJ2-7	-	TGTGCCAGCTCACCAGGGGGGAGCTCCTACGAGCAGTACTTC	CASSPGGSSYEQYF
medium-sized	TRBV7-2	TRBJ2-7	-	TGTGCCAGCAGCTTGAAGGAGTCCTACGAGCAGTACTTC	CASSLKESYEQYF
-	TRBV12-3/TRBV12-4	TRBJ1-5	TRBD1	TGTGCCAGCACCCAACAGGGGATTAGTCAGCCCCAGCATTTT	CASTQQGISQPQHF
medium-sized	TRBV15	TRBJ2-3	-	TGTGCCACCAGCAGAGGTACCCGGCAAGATACGCAGTATTTT	CATSRGTRQDTQYF
medium-sized	TRBV12-3/TRBV12-4	TRBJ1-2	TRBD1	TGTGCCAGCAGTAGGGCAGGGGGTGGCTACACCTTC	CASSRAGGGYTF
few	TRBV20-1	TRBJ2-7	-	TGCAGTGCTAGCCCCCTAAGGAACTACGAGCAGTACTTC	CSASPLRNYEQYF
few	TRBV7-9	TRBJ2-1	TRBD2	TGTGCCAGCAGCTTAGGGCTAGCGGGCCACAATGAGCAGTTCTTC	CASSLGLAGHNEQFF
medium-sized	TRBV9	TRBJ1-3	-	TGTGCCAGCAGCGTAGCCCCCGCCTTCTCTGGAAACACCATATATTTT	CASSVAPAFSGNTIYF
few	TRBV5-4	TRBJ2-3	TRBD1	TGTGCCAGCAGGCCGGGACAGGGCACAGATACGCAGTATTTT	CASRPGQGTDTQYF
medium-sized	TRBV6-5	TRBJ1-2	TRBD1	TGTGCCAGCAGTCAGGGACAGGGGGCGACCTATGGCTACACCTTC	CASSQGQGATYGYTF
-	TRBV3-1	TRBJ2-7	-	TGTGCCAGCAGCCAGGGGGTGCGTGGTGGTTACGAGCAGTACTTC	CASSQGVRGGYEQYF